The 9 T cell receptor beta chains presented below share a single source sample, sequenced in a study of vaccination effects on CD4 cells after COVID-19. ViraFEST expansion of antigen-specific CD4+ T cells with viral peptide pools preceded sequencing. With about ten days of culture completed, CD4+ T cells were isolated. The infection with SARS-CoV-2 (confirmed by PCR) occurred in this person between March and December 2020. Clones were read by immunoSEQ multiplex PCR, and TCRdb kept only the in-frame ones, dropping some. Of 35,000 to 45,000 clones listed, around two thirds are singletons. For these TCRs, the target antigens are not known. The sample in question was CD4+ T cells from PBMCs cultured with HCoV-NL63 spike peptides, obtained before COVID-19 vaccination. The receptors were sampled from a human donor who had a prior SARS-CoV-2 infection.

The CDR3 sequence is CASSKKGLAGGETQYF. As DNA, the CDR3 is TGTGCCAGCAGCAAGAAGGGACTAGCGGGAGGAGAGACCCAGTACTTC. V and J are TRBV21-1 and TRBJ2-5; the DNA was not compared with TRBD2, the D call given in the table. TRBV21-1 is termed a pseudogene. This CDR3 is built from 16 residues.

The chain is built from TRBV27 and TRBJ2-1; a possible D gene is TRBD2 (6 bases). The CDR3 length is 13 residues. Trimming took off 3 bases at V and 9 bases at J, with 12 bases between the two ends. Per the germline V gene, CDR1 is MNHEY and CDR2 is SMNVEV (reference sequence). The CDR3 region has the DNA TGTGCCAGCAGTTTTCTCCGGCGGGGTGAGCAGTTCTTC. Its protein product is CASSFLRRGEQFF.

The gene calls are TRBV4-3 and TRBJ2-1; 11 bases are a match to TRBD2. The trim removed 4 bases at V and 3 bases at J, leaving 5 bases unmatched. In germline, CDR1 is LGHNA, CDR2 YSLEER. The length of the CDR3 is 16 residues. CDR3 bases: TGCGCCAGCAGCCCAAGAGGGACTAGCGGCTACAATGAGCAGTTCTTC. This encodes CASSPRGTSGYNEQFF.

This chain connects TRBV6-5 to TRBJ1-3; D not certain. Trimming shortened V by 7 bases and J by 4 bases, and 11 bases separated the two germline ends. Germline V gene data show CDR1 as MNHEY and CDR2 as SVGAGI. This CDR3 has 13 residues. CDR3 coding DNA: TGTGCCAGCATCCCCCGAGGGGGAAACACCATATATTTT. Its translation is CASIPRGGNTIYF.

The rearrangement uses TRBV5-4 and TRBJ2-7, with 12 bases matching TRBD2. This CDR3 region has 15 residues. J was trimmed by 6 bases and V by 4 bases; bases with no gene match: 8. The germline CDR1 and CDR2 sequences are SGHNT and YYREEE (reference sequence). CDR3 protein: CASSAGLAGNGEQYF. The CDR3 nucleotides are TGTGCCAGCAGCGCCGGACTAGCGGGAAACGGCGAGCAGTACTTC. Drawing the rest from reference TRBV5-4 and TRBJ2-7, the complete variable domain is ETGVTQSPTHLIKTRGQQVTLRCSSQSGHNTVSWYQQALGQGPQFIFQYYREEENGRGNFPPRFSGLQFPNYSSELNVNALELDDSALYLCASSAGLAGNGEQYFGPGTRLTVT.

The chain recombines TRBV3-1 (or the pseudogene TRBV3-2) with TRBJ2-3, with 15 bases that match TRBD2. The CDR3 is 18 amino acids. J gave up 2 bases and V 3 bases, and 6 bases lay outside the gene matches. The V gene's germline CDR1 is LGHDT and CDR2 YNNKEL (reference sequence). CDR3 protein: CASSQAGTSGGFTDTQYF. DNA for the CDR3: TGTGCCAGCAGCCAGGCCGGGACTAGCGGGGGGTTCACAGATACGCAGTATTTT.

The rearrangement links TRBV18 to TRBJ2-6, with 7 bases that match TRBD1. CDR3 size: 15 residues. Germline V gives CDR1 KGHSH, CDR2 LQKENI. Losses at the gene ends were 4 bases for V and 1 base for J; bases not matched to a gene: 1. CDR3 loop: CASSLQGSGANVLTF. Here the CDR3 DNA reads TGTGCCAGCTCACTACAGGGGTCTGGGGCCAACGTCCTGACTTTC.

The rearrangement uses TRBV3-1 (or the pseudogene TRBV3-2) and TRBJ2-7; D may correspond to TRBD1 or TRBD2 (5 bases each). Trimming removed 2 bases from V and 6 bases from J, with 14 bases in between. Germline assignment: CDR1 LGHDT and CDR2 YNNKEL (reference sequence). This CDR3 region has 14 residues. CDR3 coding DNA: TGTGCCAGCAGCCAAAAAGGGACCACCCCCGAGCAGTACTTC. Amino acid sequence: CASSQKGTTPEQYF.

The V call is TRBV4-2, the J call TRBJ2-7; D might be TRBD2 (5 bases). CDR1 LGHNA and CDR2 YNFKEQ come from the germline V gene. V was clipped by 1 base and J by 6 bases, with 13 bases between them. This CDR3 has 14 amino acids. Here the CDR3 reads CASSQGSLATEQYF. The CDR3 nucleotides read TGTGCCAGCAGCCAAGGTTCTTTAGCGACCGAGCAGTACTTC.